Listed here is a single TCR beta chain. What it binds is unknown. PCR was performed using 60 Vbeta and 13 Jbeta primers. Clones were read by immunoSEQ multiplex PCR, and TCRdb kept only the in-frame ones, dropping some. The sample holds approximately 90,000 clones, around 77% seen once. The donors, nominally healthy at sampling, likely had unrecorded immune exposures. Losses at the gene ends were 6 bases for V and 3 bases for J; bases not matched to a gene: 8. The CDR3 is 16 residues long. In germline, CDR1 is SGHAT, CDR2 FQDESV (reference sequence). This record comes from a study of cytomegalovirus exposure and HLA in healthy donors. Study-level background: Among roughly 180 million T cells, an earlier analysis found roughly 100 million unique TCR beta sequences.

Notes on the study in general: 87-base-pair reads could not separate some V segments, including TRBV6-2 and TRBV6-3. Fewer N-insertions (relative to the roughly 720-donor mean) were reportedly seen in an Asian-associated ancestry cluster in a later analysis.

The sequenced sample consisted of PBMCs. This sequence was found in a man aged 35-49 years in good health and CMV-seronegative. The V gene is TRBV11-1, the J gene TRBJ2-1; 10 bases fit TRBD2. CDR3 nucleotides: TGTGCCAGCAGAAATCTAGCGGGGGTCAACTACAATGAGCAGTTCTTC. It specifies CASRNLAGVNYNEQFF. Based on the CDR3 plus reference TRBV11-1 and TRBJ2-1, the full variable domain is EAEVAQSPRYKITEKSQAVAFWCDPISGHATLYWYRQILGQGPELLVQFQDESVVDDSQLPKDRFSAERLKGVDSTLKIQPAELGDSAMYLCASRNLAGVNYNEQFFGPGTRLTVL.